The entry that follows covers one TCR beta chain sequence. What it binds is unknown. This entry belongs to a study of CD8+CD57+ T cells in acquired aplastic anemia. About the research overall: DNA from sorted CD4+ and CD8+ cells averaged approximately 3.5 ug. General study points: Found in both controls and patients were almost 30 CD8+ CDR3 sequences. Patients and healthy controls showed no significant CD8+ Simpson's diversity difference.

The CDR3 has 14 amino acids. Trimming took off 3 bases at V and 7 bases at J, with 12 bases between the two ends. Germline CDR1 is KGHDR and CDR2 is SFDVKD. Genomic DNA served as template for TCR beta VDJ and CDR3 profiling. TCRdb reanalysed the reads using MiXCR and keeps one entry per CDR3 protein. The sample yields 150,000 to 200,000 distinct CDR3 sequences, 45% to 50% seen once. Sequenced patients had shown CD8+CD57+ cell expansion by flow cytometry. Severe acquired aplastic anemia was present in all patients. This chain connects TRBV24-1 to TRBJ2-4; either TRBD1 or TRBD2 may fit D (5 bases each). The origin of this receptor is a human donor with aplastic anemia. Material for sequencing was sorted CD4+, CD8+, or CD8+CD57+ T cells (not recorded which) from PBMCs. The CDR3: CATSDPRERNIQYF. The CDR3 DNA follows: TGTGCCACCAGTGATCCCAGGGAGCGGAACATTCAGTACTTC.